This T cell receptor beta chain appears in the sequencing data of a study of cytomegalovirus exposure and HLA in healthy donors. A note on this clone: The antigen is not known.

Here immunoSEQ multiplex PCR was the method, and the copy in TCRdb shows in-frame clones only, minus some. This table has about 98,000 clones, approximately 88% appearing once. Study findings and constraints: The study put some 150 TCR beta chains on its list as cytomegalovirus-associated. Reports indicated that the classifier achieved high specificity and sensitivity in diagnosing cytomegalovirus status.

Separate from the roughly 610-subject first cohort, the roughly 120-subject validation cohort was the one that the donors belonged to. Source material: PBMCs. This clonotype was obtained from a young woman in good health and CMV-seronegative.

CDR3 nucleotide sequence: TGTGCCAGCAGTTTCAAGGGACTAGCGGACACAGATACGCAGTATTTT. This gives the protein CASSFKGLADTDTQYF. This rearrangement joins TRBV27 to TRBJ2-3; TRBD2 aligns across 11 bases. Germline values: CDR1 MNHEY, CDR2 SMNVEV (reference sequence). This CDR3 contains 16 residues. J gave up 2 bases and V 3 bases, and 4 bases lay outside the gene matches.